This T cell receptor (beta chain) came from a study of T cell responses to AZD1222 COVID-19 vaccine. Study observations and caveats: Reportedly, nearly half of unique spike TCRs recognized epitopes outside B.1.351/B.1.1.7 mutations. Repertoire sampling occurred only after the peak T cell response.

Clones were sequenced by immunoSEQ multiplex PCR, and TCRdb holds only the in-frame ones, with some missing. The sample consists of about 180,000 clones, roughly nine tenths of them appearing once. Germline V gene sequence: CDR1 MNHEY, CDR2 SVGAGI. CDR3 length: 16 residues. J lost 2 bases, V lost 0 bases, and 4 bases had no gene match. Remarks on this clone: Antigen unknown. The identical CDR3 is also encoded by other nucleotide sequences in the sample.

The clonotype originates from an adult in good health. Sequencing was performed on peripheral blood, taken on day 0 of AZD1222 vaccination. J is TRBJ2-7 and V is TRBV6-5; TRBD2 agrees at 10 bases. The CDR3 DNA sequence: TGTGCCAGCAGTTACTCCGGCCTAGCGGGAGCCTACGAGCAGTACTTC. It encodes CASSYSGLAGAYEQYF.